This TCR beta chain came from a study of cytomegalovirus exposure and HLA in healthy donors. Study-wide results and caveats: Data from an earlier analysis indicated that most TCR beta V segments were productive either about 87% or about 30% of the time.

This clone was seen only a few times. Its antigen is currently unknown. Other DNA sequences from this sample encode an identical CDR3 as well. The CDR3 is 16 amino acids. Looked up from germline, CDR1 is LNHDA and CDR2 is SQIVND (reference sequence). V gave up 5 bases and J gave up 5 bases; unmatched junction bases: 6. The PCR made use of 60 Vbeta and 13 Jbeta primers. TCRdb's copy holds only in-frame clones and misses some; the assay was immunoSEQ multiplex PCR. The sample consists of approximately 120,000 clones, 10% to 13% of them appearing once. The gene calls are TRBV19 and TRBJ2-2, with TRBD1 matching 12 bases. This receptor was obtained from a woman between 18 and 30 years old in good health and CMV-seropositive. The material sequenced was PBMCs. CDR3 nucleotide sequence: TGTGCCAGTAGTCGGGGACAGGGGGCGGGAACCGGGGAGCTGTTTTTT. Protein sequence: CASSRGQGAGTGELFF.